The 19 T cell receptor beta chains listed next were all sequenced from one sample in a study of post-analysis software for immune sequencing data. Study results and limitations: Among four to six TRBV segments more frequent in patients than controls were TRBV5-6, TRBV5-1 and TRBV20-1.

Their target antigens are unknown. Researchers reported that TCR beta cDNA libraries carried unique molecular identifiers. Using its own MiXCR run on the PCR reads, TCRdb lists one record per CDR3 protein. The sample yields roughly 540,000 distinct CDR3 sequences, less than 40% seen once. The material sequenced was blood. The source of these receptors is a girl younger than 18 with multiple sclerosis.

The gene calls are TRBV20-1 and TRBJ2-1, with 9 nucleotides matching TRBD2. The germline V gene encodes CDR1 DFQATT and CDR2 SNEGSKA (reference sequence). CDR3 length: 15 residues. V dropped 3 bases and J dropped 8; count of bases not matched to a gene: 11. CDR3: CSARSQAGGYDEQFF. Here the CDR3 DNA reads TGCAGTGCTAGGAGTCAGGCGGGGGGGTATGATGAGCAGTTCTTC.

The gene calls are TRBV5-1 and TRBJ2-3; D is ambiguous. Germline lookup yields CDR1 SGHRS and CDR2 YFSETQ. V was cut by 1 base and J by 0 bases, with 12 bases left in between. This CDR3 has 16 amino acids. CDR3 sequence: CASSLRRVRSTDTQYF. The CDR3 nucleotides are TGCGCCAGCAGCTTGAGGCGCGTAAGGAGCACAGATACGCAGTATTTT.

The chain recombines TRBV20-1 with TRBJ1-2, with a weak D call TRBD1 (5 bases). Germline assignment: CDR1 DFQATT and CDR2 SNEGSKA (reference sequence). The CDR3 has 14 amino acids. Trimming took 4 bases from V and 2 from J, leaving 14 bases between them. This CDR3 reads CSATPPGRNYGYTF. The CDR3 nucleotides are TGCAGTGCTACACCACCGGGACGGAACTATGGCTACACCTTC.

This clonotype was seen a handful of times. This sequence joins TRBV11-1 and TRBJ1-2, with D uncertain. CDR3 length equals 15 residues. Germline-derived CDR1 and CDR2 are SGHAT and FQDESV (reference sequence). V lost 1 base and J lost 5, with 14 bases in between. The CDR3 loop reads CASSLEAAPQYGYTF. For the CDR3, the DNA is TGTGCCAGCAGCTTAGAGGCGGCACCCCAGTATGGCTACACCTTC.

V gene TRBV10-3 combines with J gene TRBJ2-3, with D tentatively TRBD2 (5 bases). The germline V gene encodes CDR1 ENHRY and CDR2 SYGVKD. Trimming left V 2 bases short and J 4 bases short, with 16 bases between. The CDR3 extends over 16 amino acids. In DNA, the CDR3 is TGTGCCATCAGTGAGCCGAGTGAGGGTAGCGCAGATACGCAGTATTTT. Protein sequence: CAISEPSEGSADTQYF.

This sequence joins TRBV5-1 and TRBJ2-1, with D tentatively TRBD2 (6 bases). Trimming cost V 0 bases and J 4 bases, with 14 bases left between them. The CDR3 is 16 amino acids. Germline CDR1 and CDR2: SGHRS and YFSETQ. The CDR3 DNA reads TGCGCCAGCAGCTTGGATCTGGGGGGAGGTTACAATGAGCAGTTCTTC. Translated, it gives CASSLDLGGGYNEQFF.

V is TRBV5-1 and J is TRBJ1-1; D is ambiguous. The germline CDR1 and CDR2 sequences are SGHRS and YFSETQ. V dropped 0 bases and J dropped 7 bases, with 10 bases sitting between them. This CDR3 has 13 residues. The CDR3 DNA reads TGCGCCAGCAGCTTGGGGATCCGTGGTGAAGCTTTCTTT. This translates into CASSLGIRGEAFF.

This clonotype was counted a few times. The chain employs TRBV10-3 and TRBJ2-3, with D perhaps TRBD2 (5 bases). The V gene lost 3 bases and the J gene lost 2 bases, with 9 bases spanning the gap. Germline CDR1 is ENHRY and CDR2 is SYGVKD. The CDR3 extends over 14 amino acids. In nucleotides, the CDR3 is TGTGCCATCAGTGACGTCGGGATCACAGATACGCAGTATTTT. This codes for CAISDVGITDTQYF.

There are a few counts of this clonotype. The chain has TRBV10-1 and TRBJ2-1, with 8 bases aligning to TRBD2. Germline values: CDR1 WNHNN, CDR2 SYGVQD (reference sequence). J lost 4 bases, V lost 4 bases, and 6 bases had no gene match. The CDR3 extends over 15 amino acids. The CDR3, as DNA: TGCGCCAGCAGTGTCGCGGGGGGCCGGTACAATGAGCAGTTCTTC. It is translated as CASSVAGGRYNEQFF.

This clonotype was counted a few times. The CDR3 spells CATSGLEQGVLETQYF. CDR3 DNA: TGTGCCACCAGCGGGTTGGAACAGGGGGTCCTTGAGACCCAGTACTTC. The rearrangement links TRBV15 to TRBJ2-5; the match to TRBD1 covers 8 bases. V lost 5 bases, J lost 5 bases, and 13 bases stayed unmatched. Germline-derived CDR1 and CDR2 are LNHNV and YYDKDF (reference sequence). This CDR3 contains 16 residues.

This clonotype was seen a few times. The rearrangement uses TRBV6-5 and TRBJ2-4, with D tentatively TRBD1 (7 bases). V was clipped by 1 base and J by 10 bases, with 29 bases between them. Germline V gene sequence: CDR1 MNHEY, CDR2 SVGAGI. The CDR3 totals 19 residues. CDR3 sequence reads: CASSYFPPETGPAGGIQYF. For the CDR3, the DNA is TGTGCCAGCAGTTACTTCCCACCCGAGACAGGGCCAGCAGGGGGGATTCAGTACTTC.

Comment on this clonotype: The junction and the germline gene differ at one end; a read error may be behind it. This chain's CDR3 is CASGQPTSGARETQYF. DNA for the CDR3: TGCGCCAGCGGCCAACCAACTAGCGGGGCGAGGGAGACCCAGTACTTC. V and J are TRBV4-1 and TRBJ2-7; 10 bases are a match to TRBD2. The J call is uncertain, as TRBJ2-5 better fits the DNA end. The CDR3 spans 16 residues. Germline V lookup: CDR1 MGHRA, CDR2 YSYEKL.

This clonotype showed up just a few times. The V and J genes are TRBV2 and TRBJ1-1; the D is unclear. Germline V gives CDR1 SNHLY, CDR2 FYNNEI. Trimming stripped 2 bases from V and 5 bases from J, with 15 bases between. CDR3 length: 15 residues. Here the CDR3 DNA reads TGTGCCAGCAGTGAAATACGGGGAAGTCGGACTGAAGCTTTCTTT. Encoded protein: CASSEIRGSRTEAFF.

The CDR3 DNA reads as TGTGCCAGCAGCTTAGGATTCGGCGGGTGGGACGGGGAGCTGTTTTTT. It codes for CASSLGFGGWDGELFF. The chain employs TRBV7-8 and TRBJ2-2, with D perhaps matching TRBD2 (5 bases). With 1 base removed from V and 7 bases from J, the gap between germline ends came to 16 bases. There are 16 residues in the CDR3. Looked up from germline, CDR1 is SGHVS and CDR2 is FQNEAQ.

The chain joins TRBV7-8 to TRBJ1-1, with a weak D call TRBD1 (6 bases). The CDR3 totals 19 residues. Germline-derived CDR1 and CDR2 are SGHVS and FQNEAQ. The V and J ends lost 1 base and 1 base respectively, with 22 bases between them. The CDR3 is CASSLGRGLIQGANTEAFF. In DNA, the CDR3 is TGTGCCAGCAGCTTAGGCAGGGGCCTAATCCAAGGGGCGAACACTGAAGCTTTCTTT.

The CDR3, as DNA: TGTGCCAGCAGCAAGGGACCGGGACGGACAGTCTACGAGCAGTACTTC. Its translation is CASSKGPGRTVYEQYF. J is TRBJ2-7 and V is TRBV7-8; possible D gene TRBD1, 6 bases. Germline-derived CDR1 and CDR2 are SGHVS and FQNEAQ. V was clipped by 5 bases and J by 3 bases, with 20 bases between them. The CDR3 totals 16 residues.

This clonotype has more than one count but fewer than ten. The J gene is TRBJ1-6, the V gene TRBV5-1; D is undetermined. From germline, CDR1 is SGHRS and CDR2 YFSETQ. Trimming took off 4 bases at V and 8 bases at J, with 19 bases between the two ends. This CDR3 contains 16 residues. The CDR3 is CASSLQGQLFDSPLHF. The DNA of the CDR3 is TGCGCCAGCAGCCTCCAAGGCCAGCTATTCGATTCACCCCTCCACTTT.

The chain uses TRBV24-1 and TRBJ2-1, with 11 bases aligning to TRBD2. Germline loops: CDR1 KGHDR, CDR2 SFDVKD. The CDR3 runs to 16 residues. Unmatched junction bases numbered 3, after V lost 3 bases and J lost 3 bases. The CDR3 sequence is CATSDPTSGDYNEQFF. In DNA, the CDR3 is TGTGCCACCAGTGATCCGACTAGCGGGGACTACAATGAGCAGTTCTTC.

This sequence joins TRBV2 and TRBJ2-1; the match to TRBD2 covers 8 bases. With the DNA end fitting TRBJ2-7 better, the J assignment may be wrong. CDR3 length equals 16 residues. Germline-derived CDR1 and CDR2 are SNHLY and FYNNEI. DNA of the CDR3: TGTGCCAGCAGTGAAATGAGTAGCGGGGCCTACAATGAGCAGTACTTC. It translates to CASSEMSSGAYNEQYF.